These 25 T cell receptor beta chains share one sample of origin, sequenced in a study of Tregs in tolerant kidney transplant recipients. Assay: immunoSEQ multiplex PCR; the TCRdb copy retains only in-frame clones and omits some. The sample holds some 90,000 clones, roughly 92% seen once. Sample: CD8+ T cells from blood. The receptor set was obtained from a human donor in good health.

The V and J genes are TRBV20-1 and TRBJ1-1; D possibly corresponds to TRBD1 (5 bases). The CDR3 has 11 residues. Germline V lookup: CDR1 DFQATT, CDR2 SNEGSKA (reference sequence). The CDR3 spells CSNLGGVEAFF. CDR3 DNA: TGCAGCAACCTGGGGGGTGTTGAAGCTTTCTTT.

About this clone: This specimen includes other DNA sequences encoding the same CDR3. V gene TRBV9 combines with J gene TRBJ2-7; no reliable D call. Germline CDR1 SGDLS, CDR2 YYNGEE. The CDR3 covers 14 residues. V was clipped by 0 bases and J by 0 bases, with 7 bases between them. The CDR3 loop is CASSVGGSSYEQYF. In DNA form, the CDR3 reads TGTGCCAGCAGCGTAGGAGGCAGCTCCTACGAGCAGTACTTC.

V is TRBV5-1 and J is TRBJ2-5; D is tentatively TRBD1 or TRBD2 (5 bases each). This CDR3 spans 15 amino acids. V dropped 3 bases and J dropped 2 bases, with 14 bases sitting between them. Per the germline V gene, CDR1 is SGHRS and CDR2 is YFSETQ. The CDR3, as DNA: TGCGCCAGCAGCTACACCGGGACCTTACAAGAGACCCAGTACTTC. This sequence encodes CASSYTGTLQETQYF.

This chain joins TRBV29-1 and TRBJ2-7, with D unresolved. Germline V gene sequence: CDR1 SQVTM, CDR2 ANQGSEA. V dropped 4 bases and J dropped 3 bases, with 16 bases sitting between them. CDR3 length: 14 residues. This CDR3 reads CSVVENRASYEQYF. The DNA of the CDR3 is TGCAGCGTTGTAGAGAATAGGGCAAGCTACGAGCAGTACTTC.

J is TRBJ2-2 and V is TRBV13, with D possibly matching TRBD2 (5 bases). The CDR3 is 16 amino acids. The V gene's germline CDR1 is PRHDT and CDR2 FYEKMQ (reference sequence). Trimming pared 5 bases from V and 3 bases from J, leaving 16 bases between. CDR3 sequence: CASSRGGSPHTGELFF. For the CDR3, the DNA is TGTGCCAGCAGCCGGGGTGGGAGCCCCCACACCGGGGAGCTGTTTTTT. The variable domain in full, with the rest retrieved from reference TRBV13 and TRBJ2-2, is AAGVIQSPRHLIKEKRETATLKCYPIPRHDTVYWYQQGPGQDPQFLISFYEKMQSDKGSIPDRFSAQQFSDYHSELNMSSLELGDSALYFCASSRGGSPHTGELFFGEGSRLTVL.

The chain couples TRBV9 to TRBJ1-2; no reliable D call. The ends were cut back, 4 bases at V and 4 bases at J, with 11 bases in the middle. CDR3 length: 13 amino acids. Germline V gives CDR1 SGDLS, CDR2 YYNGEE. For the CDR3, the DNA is TGTGCCAGCAGCACCCCCGGCACCTATGGCTACACCTTC. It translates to CASSTPGTYGYTF.

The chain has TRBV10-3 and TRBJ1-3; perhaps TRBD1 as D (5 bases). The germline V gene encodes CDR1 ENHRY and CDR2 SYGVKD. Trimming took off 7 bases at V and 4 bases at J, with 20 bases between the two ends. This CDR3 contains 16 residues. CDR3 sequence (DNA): TGTGCCATCACCGCCGGGGAGGCCGGGGACGGAAACACCATATATTTT. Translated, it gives CAITAGEAGDGNTIYF.

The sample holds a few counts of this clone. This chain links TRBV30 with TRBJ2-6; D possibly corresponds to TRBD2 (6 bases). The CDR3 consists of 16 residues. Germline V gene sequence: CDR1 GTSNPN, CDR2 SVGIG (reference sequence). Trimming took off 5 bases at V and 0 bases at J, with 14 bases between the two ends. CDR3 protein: CAWEIAGGSGANVLTF. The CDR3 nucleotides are TGTGCCTGGGAGATCGCCGGGGGCTCTGGGGCCAACGTCCTGACTTTC.

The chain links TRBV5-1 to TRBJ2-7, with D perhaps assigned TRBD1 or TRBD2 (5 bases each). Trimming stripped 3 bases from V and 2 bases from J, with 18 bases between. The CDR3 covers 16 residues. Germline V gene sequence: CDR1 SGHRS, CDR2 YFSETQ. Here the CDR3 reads CASSSSRDAKPYEQYF. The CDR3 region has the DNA TGCGCCAGCAGCTCTAGCCGGGACGCCAAGCCCTACGAGCAGTACTTC.

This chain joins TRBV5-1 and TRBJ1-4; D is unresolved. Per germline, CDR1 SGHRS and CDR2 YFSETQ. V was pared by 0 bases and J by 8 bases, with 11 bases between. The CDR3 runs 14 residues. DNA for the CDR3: TGCGCCAGCAGCTTGGATTCAAGACGCGAAAAACTGTTTTTT. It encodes CASSLDSRREKLFF.

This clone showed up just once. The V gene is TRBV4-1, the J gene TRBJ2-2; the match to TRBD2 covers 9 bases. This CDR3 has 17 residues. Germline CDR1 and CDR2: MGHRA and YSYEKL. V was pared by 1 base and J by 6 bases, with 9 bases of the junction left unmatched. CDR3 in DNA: TGCGCCAGCAGCCAAGCGCATGCGGGGGGGCGCCCCGGGGAGCTGTTTTTT. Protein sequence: CASSQAHAGGRPGELFF.

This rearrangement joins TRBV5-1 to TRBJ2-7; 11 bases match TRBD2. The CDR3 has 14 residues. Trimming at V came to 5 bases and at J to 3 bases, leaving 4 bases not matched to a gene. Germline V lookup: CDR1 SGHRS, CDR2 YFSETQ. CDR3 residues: CASRGTSGDYEQYF. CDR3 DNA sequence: TGCGCCAGCAGGGGGACTAGCGGCGACTACGAGCAGTACTTC.

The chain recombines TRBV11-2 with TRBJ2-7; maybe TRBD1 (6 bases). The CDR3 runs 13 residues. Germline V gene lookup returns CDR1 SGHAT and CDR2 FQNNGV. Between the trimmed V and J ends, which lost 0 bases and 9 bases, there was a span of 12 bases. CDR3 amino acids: CASSLEGGTPQYF. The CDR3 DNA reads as TGTGCCAGCAGCTTAGAAGGGGGTACGCCGCAGTACTTC.

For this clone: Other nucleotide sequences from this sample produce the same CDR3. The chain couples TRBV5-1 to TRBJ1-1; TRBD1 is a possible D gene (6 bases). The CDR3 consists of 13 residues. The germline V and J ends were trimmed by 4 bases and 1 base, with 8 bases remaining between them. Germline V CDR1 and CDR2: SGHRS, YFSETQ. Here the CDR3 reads CASSPGQNTEAFF. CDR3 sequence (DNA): TGCGCCAGCAGCCCGGGACAGAACACTGAAGCTTTCTTT.

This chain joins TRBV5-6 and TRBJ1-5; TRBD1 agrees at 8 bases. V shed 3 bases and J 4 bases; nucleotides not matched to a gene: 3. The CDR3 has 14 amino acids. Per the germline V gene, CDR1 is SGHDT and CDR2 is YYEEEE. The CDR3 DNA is TGTGCCAGCAGCTCCGGGACAGGAAATCAGCCCCAGCATTTT. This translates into CASSSGTGNQPQHF. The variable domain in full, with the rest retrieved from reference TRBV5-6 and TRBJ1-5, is DAGVTQSPTHLIKTRGQQVTLRCSPKSGHDTVSWYQQALGQGPQFIFQYYEEEERQRGNFPDRFSGHQFPNYSSELNVNALLLGDSALYLCASSSGTGNQPQHFGDGTRLSIL.

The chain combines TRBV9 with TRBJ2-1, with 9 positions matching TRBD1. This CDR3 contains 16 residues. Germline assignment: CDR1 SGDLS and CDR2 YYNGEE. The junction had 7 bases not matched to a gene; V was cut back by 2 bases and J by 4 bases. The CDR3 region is CASSVGGTGLYNEQFF. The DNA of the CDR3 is TGTGCCAGCAGCGTCGGTGGGACAGGGCTTTACAATGAGCAGTTCTTC.

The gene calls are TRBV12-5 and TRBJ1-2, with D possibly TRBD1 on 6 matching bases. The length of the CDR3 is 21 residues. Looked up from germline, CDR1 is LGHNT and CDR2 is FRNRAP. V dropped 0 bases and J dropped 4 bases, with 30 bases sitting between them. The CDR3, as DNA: TGTGCTAGTGGTTTGGTAATATTTTCCGGATACAGGGATTCCACCCCCTATGGCTACACCTTC. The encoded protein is CASGLVIFSGYRDSTPYGYTF.

The CDR3 spells CASSWGQGAYEQYF. The CDR3 coding sequence is TGTGCCAGCAGCTGGGGACAGGGGGCCTACGAGCAGTACTTC. The chain joins TRBV7-9 to TRBJ2-7, with 11 nucleotides matching TRBD1. This CDR3 contains 14 residues. Germline lookup yields CDR1 SEHNR and CDR2 FQNEAQ (reference sequence). J lost 2 bases, V lost 4 bases, and 1 base had no gene match.

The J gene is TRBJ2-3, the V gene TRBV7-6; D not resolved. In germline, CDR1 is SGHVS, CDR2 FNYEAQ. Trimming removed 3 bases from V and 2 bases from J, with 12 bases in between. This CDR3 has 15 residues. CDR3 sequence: CASSFPSGSTDTQYF. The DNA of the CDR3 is TGTGCCAGCAGCTTTCCCTCCGGGTCCACAGATACGCAGTATTTT.

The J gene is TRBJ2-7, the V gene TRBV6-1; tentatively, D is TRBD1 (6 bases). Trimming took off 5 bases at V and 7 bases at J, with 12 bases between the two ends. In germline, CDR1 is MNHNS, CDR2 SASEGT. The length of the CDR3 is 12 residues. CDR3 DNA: TGTGCCAGCAGTTCAGACAGGAGGGAGCAGTACTTC. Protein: CASSSDRREQYF.

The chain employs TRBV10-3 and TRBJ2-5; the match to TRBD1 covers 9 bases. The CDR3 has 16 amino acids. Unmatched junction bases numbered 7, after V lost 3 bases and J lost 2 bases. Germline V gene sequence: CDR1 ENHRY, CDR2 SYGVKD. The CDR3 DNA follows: TGTGCCATCAGTGATGTGAAGGACAGGGGACAAGAGACCCAGTACTTC. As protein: CAISDVKDRGQETQYF.

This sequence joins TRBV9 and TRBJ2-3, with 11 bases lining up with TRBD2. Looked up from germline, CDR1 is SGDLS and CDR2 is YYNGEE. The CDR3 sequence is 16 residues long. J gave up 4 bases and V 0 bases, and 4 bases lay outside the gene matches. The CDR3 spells CASSVETSGVADTQYF. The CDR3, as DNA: TGTGCCAGCAGCGTAGAGACTAGCGGGGTGGCAGATACGCAGTATTTT.

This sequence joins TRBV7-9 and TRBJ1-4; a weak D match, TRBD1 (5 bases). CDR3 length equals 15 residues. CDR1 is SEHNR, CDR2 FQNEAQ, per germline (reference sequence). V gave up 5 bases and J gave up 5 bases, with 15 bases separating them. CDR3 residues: CASSPPAEGNEKLFF. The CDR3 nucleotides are TGTGCCAGCAGCCCGCCCGCGGAGGGGAATGAAAAACTGTTTTTT.

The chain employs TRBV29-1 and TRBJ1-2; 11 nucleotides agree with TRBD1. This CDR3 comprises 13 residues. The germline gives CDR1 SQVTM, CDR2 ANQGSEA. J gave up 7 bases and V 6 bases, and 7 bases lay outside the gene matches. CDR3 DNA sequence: TGCAGCGTACGGACAGGGGGCAGGGTTGGCTACACCTTC. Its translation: CSVRTGGRVGYTF. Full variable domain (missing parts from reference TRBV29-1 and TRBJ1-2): SAVISQKPSRDICQRGTSLTIQCQVDSQVTMMFWYRQQPGQSLTLIATANQGSEATYESGFVIDKFPISRPNLTFSTLTVSNMSPEDSSIYLCSVRTGGRVGYTFGSGTRLTVV.

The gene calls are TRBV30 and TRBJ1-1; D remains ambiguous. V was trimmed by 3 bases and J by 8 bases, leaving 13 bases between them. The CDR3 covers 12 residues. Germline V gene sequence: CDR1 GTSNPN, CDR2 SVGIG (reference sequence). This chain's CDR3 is CAWRSPPMEAFF. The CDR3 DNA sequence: TGTGCCTGGAGATCCCCCCCCATGGAAGCTTTCTTT.